The 27 T cell receptor beta chains below come from one sample, sequenced in a study of breast tumors, draining lymph nodes, adjacent tissues. Samples came from axillary lymph nodes draining the breast cancer. TCRdb redid the calling of the multiplex PCR reads with MiXCR, one entry per CDR3 protein. The table records 200,000 to 300,000 distinct CDR3 sequences, about 33% of them present only once. What was sequenced was axillary lymph node tissue. The receptors come from a female donor with breast cancer. Some clones in this sample may be carry-over from other donors' samples.

A remark on this clonotype: This may be a read error, as it is one base from a much larger clone. The CDR3 DNA follows: TGTGCCAGTAGAATCCTTCCCGGGACAGCTCAGGGCAACTCTGGAACCACCATATATTTT. Amino acids: CASRILPGTAQGNSGTTIYF. The rearrangement links TRBV19 to TRBJ1-3; 7 bases fit TRBD1. CDR3 length: 20 residues. Germline lookup yields CDR1 LNHDA and CDR2 SQIVND (reference sequence). The whole variable domain, filled in from reference TRBV19 and TRBJ1-3, reads DGGITQSPKYLFRKEGQNVTLSCEQNLNHDAMYWYRQDPGQGLRLIYYSQIVNDFQKGDIAEGYSVSREKKESFPLTVTSAQKNPTAFYLCASRILPGTAQGNSGTTIYFGEGSWLTVV.

As regards this clonotype: A much larger clone lies a single base off, so this may be a read error. The genes are TRBV13 and TRBJ2-7; 10 nucleotides agree with TRBD2. This CDR3 has 17 residues. V gave up 2 bases and J gave up 2 bases; unmatched junction bases: 9. Germline values: CDR1 PRHDT, CDR2 FYEKMQ (reference sequence). The CDR3: CASSLRQGLARTYEQYF. CDR3 nucleotide sequence: TGTGCCAGCAGCTTACGCCAGGGACTAGCGAGAACCTACGAGCAGTACTTC.

This clonotype was observed many times. V and J are TRBV7-9 and TRBJ2-5; the match to TRBD1 covers 9 bases. The CDR3 is 17 amino acids. The germline V gene has CDR1 SEHNR and CDR2 FQNEAQ (reference sequence). Trimming cost V 1 base and J 3 bases; bases outside gene matches: 9. CDR3 loop: CASSLGTGVSAEETQYF. DNA of the CDR3: TGTGCCAGCAGCTTAGGGACAGGGGTATCCGCCGAAGAGACCCAGTACTTC.

This chain links TRBV2 with TRBJ2-1; 10 bases agree with TRBD2. The germline V gene has CDR1 SNHLY and CDR2 FYNNEI. J was trimmed by 9 bases and V by 7 bases; bases with no gene match: 12. This CDR3 region has 15 residues. CDR3 DNA sequence: TGTGCCAGCAAGAAGACTAGCGGGCAAGAGAGTGAGCAGTTCTTC. Its translation is CASKKTSGQESEQFF. The whole variable domain, remainder taken from reference TRBV2 and TRBJ2-1, is EPEVTQTPSHQVTQMGQEVILRCVPISNHLYFYWYRQILGQKVEFLVSFYNNEISEKSEIFDDQFSVERPDGSNFTLKIRSTKLEDSAMYFCASKKTSGQESEQFFGPGTRLTVL.

This clonotype showed up many times. CDR3: CASSSLFGRAKDTQYF. CDR3 DNA: TGTGCCAGCAGTTCCCTCTTCGGGAGGGCGAAAGATACGCAGTATTTT. The chain combines TRBV12-3 or TRBV12-4 with TRBJ2-3, with TRBD2 matching 8 bases. The CDR3 is 16 residues long. With V trimmed by 4 bases and J by 5 bases, 11 bases remained unmatched.

In its sample, this clonotype was seen many times. A read error may be the cause here, since a much bigger clone is one base away. The chain uses TRBV20-1 and TRBJ1-6; unclear D gene. Germline V CDR1 and CDR2: DFQATT, SNEGSKA (reference sequence). This CDR3 contains 11 residues. CDR3 nucleotides: TGCAGTGCTAGGGCAGGATCACCCCTCCCCTTT. Translation gives CSARAGSPLPF.

The V gene is TRBV28, the J gene TRBJ1-2; D remains ambiguous. The V and J ends lost 1 base and 7 bases respectively, with 16 bases between them. CDR1 is MDHEN and CDR2 is SYDVKM in the germline V gene. The length of the CDR3 is 15 residues. The CDR3 region has the DNA TGTGCCAGCAGTTTATACTTCGGTCAAGTCTCTGGCTACACCTTC. Its protein product is CASSLYFGQVSGYTF.

Points on this clonotype: A much bigger clone sits one base away, suggesting this may be a read error. The V call is TRBV7-2, the J call TRBJ2-7; D unresolved. This CDR3 has 15 residues. Germline assignment: CDR1 SGHTA and CDR2 FQGNSA. CDR3 sequence (DNA): TGTGTCAGCAGCTTAGGGTGGGATCGCTCCTACGAGCAGTACTTC. This translates into CVSSLGWDRSYEQYF.

To note about this clonotype: This may be a read error: a much more frequent sequence differs by one nucleotide. V usage is TRBV20-1 and J usage is TRBJ2-7, with 11 bases that match TRBD2. Trimming took 6 bases from V and 7 from J; bases not matched to a gene: 11. Germline V gene data show CDR1 as DFQATT and CDR2 as SNEGSKA (reference sequence). The CDR3 loop spans 14 amino acids. In nucleotides, the CDR3 is TGCAGTGCCGCCCCCCTAGCGGGAGGAGCAGAGCAGTACTTC. Encoded protein: CSAAPLAGGAEQYF.

This clonotype was recorded many times. This chain connects TRBV12-3 or TRBV12-4 to TRBJ2-3; D perhaps matches TRBD2 (5 bases). Trimming removed 8 bases at V and 4 bases at J, with 16 bases between. This CDR3 has 14 amino acids. The CDR3 DNA reads TGTGCCAGCGGGCTAGCCCAACAAGCAGATACGCAGTATTTT. Amino acids: CASGLAQQADTQYF.

This chain links TRBV4-1 with TRBJ1-6; no clear D gene. The CDR3 runs to 13 residues. Trimming removed 6 bases from V and 8 bases from J, with 11 bases in between. In germline, CDR1 is MGHRA, CDR2 YSYEKL. The DNA of the CDR3 is TGCGCCAGCAGGAGGCCAGGTGATTCACCCCTCCACTTT. Translation gives CASRRPGDSPLHF.

V usage is TRBV7-3 and J usage is TRBJ1-2; tentative D call: TRBD1 (5 bases). V lost 2 bases, J lost 12 bases, and 16 bases lay in between. The CDR3 is 13 amino acids. Germline V CDR1 and CDR2: SGHTA, FQGTGA. Written as DNA, the CDR3 is TGTGCCAGCAGCTTAGGGCCAGGGCCTGGAAACACCTTC. It codes for CASSLGPGPGNTF.

The rearrangement joins TRBV6-5 to TRBJ1-2, with D perhaps TRBD1 (5 bases). Trimming took 6 bases from V and 8 from J, leaving 10 bases between them. CDR1 and CDR2 (germline): MNHEY, SVGAGI. The CDR3 sequence is 11 residues long. Here the CDR3 reads CASSHGGGYTF. The CDR3 DNA sequence: TGTGCCAGCAGCCACGGGGGGGGCTACACCTTC.

This clonotype has ten or more counts. The J gene is TRBJ2-2, the V gene TRBV20-1; D gene uncertain. V lost 0 bases, J lost 2 bases, and 16 bases lay in between. This CDR3 spans 17 amino acids. Germline CDR1 is DFQATT and CDR2 is SNEGSKA (reference sequence). CDR3 sequence: CSARDLTNQYNTGELFF. The CDR3 nucleotides are TGCAGTGCTAGAGATCTGACAAATCAATACAACACCGGGGAGCTGTTTTTT.

This clonotype occurred many times. The V call is TRBV7-9, the J call TRBJ2-1; no clear D gene. CDR3 length equals 20 residues. V was shortened by 5 bases and J by 0 bases, with 26 bases between the two germline ends. Germline assignment: CDR1 SEHNR and CDR2 FQNEAQ (reference sequence). Here the CDR3 DNA reads TGTGCCAGCAGCGTGGTTGAGTTGAATTTATGGCCCAACTCCTACAATGAGCAGTTCTTC. Amino acid sequence: CASSVVELNLWPNSYNEQFF.

On this clonotype: Compared with germline, one end of the junction differs, possibly owing to a read error. The chain combines TRBV18 with TRBJ1-4; D not certain. Per germline, CDR1 KGHSH and CDR2 LQKENI. There are 15 residues in the CDR3. The CDR3 DNA sequence: TGTGCCGGCTCAACGGGCGAGACCAGTAATGAAAAACTGTTTTTT. Translation gives CAGSTGETSNEKLFF.

In this sample, this clonotype turned up many times. The chain combines TRBV4-3 with TRBJ2-1; 7 bases are a match to TRBD1. The junction had 8 bases not matched to a gene; V was cut back by 0 bases and J by 6 bases. The CDR3 sequence is 16 residues long. In germline, CDR1 is LGHNA, CDR2 YSLEER. The CDR3 region is CASSQDYRGLANEQFF. The CDR3 DNA reads as TGCGCCAGCAGCCAAGATTACAGGGGTCTGGCCAATGAGCAGTTCTTC.

There are a few counts of this clonotype. The chain has TRBV3-1 and TRBJ2-5, with no clear D. This CDR3 has 14 residues. Germline-derived CDR1 and CDR2 are LGHDT and YNNKEL (reference sequence). Deletions cut 0 bases from V and 2 bases from J, with 7 bases between. The CDR3: CASSQESTQETQYF. CDR3 DNA: TGTGCCAGCAGCCAAGAATCCACTCAAGAGACCCAGTACTTC.

This clonotype was seen repeatedly, ten times or more. CDR3: CASSLDGTSTDTQYF. CDR3 coding DNA: TGCGCCAGCAGCCTGGACGGAACTAGCACAGATACGCAGTATTTT. J is TRBJ2-3 and V is TRBV5-1; D is undetermined. The length of the CDR3 is 15 residues. Germline assignment: CDR1 SGHRS and CDR2 YFSETQ. The V and J ends lost 4 bases and 0 bases respectively, with 12 bases between them.

The chain joins TRBV30 to TRBJ1-6; D perhaps matches TRBD1 (6 bases). CDR3 length: 14 amino acids. Germline V CDR1 and CDR2: GTSNPN, SVGIG (reference sequence). V lost 0 bases to trimming and J lost 9 bases, with 12 bases between them. CDR3 protein: CAWSVGTLISPLHF. The CDR3 bases are TGTGCCTGGAGTGTCGGGACATTGATTTCACCCCTCCACTTT.

This clonotype was seen at least ten times. V gene TRBV5-1 combines with J gene TRBJ2-2; no clear D. The CDR3 covers 12 residues. CDR1 is SGHRS, CDR2 YFSETQ, per germline. Deletions cut 5 bases from V and 5 bases from J, with 7 bases between. The CDR3 DNA is TGCGCCAGCAGGTTAGAAACCGGGGAGCTGTTTTTT. This codes for CASRLETGELFF.

Note on this clonotype: One end of the junction fails to match germline, which may point to a read error. V usage is TRBV11-2 and J usage is TRBJ1-4; TRBD1 might be the D (5 bases). The CDR3 has 16 amino acids. Per the germline V gene, CDR1 is SGHAT and CDR2 is FQNNGV. This CDR3 is CASSAAQGRANGKLFF. DNA of the CDR3: TGTGCCAGCAGCGCTGCGCAGGGCCGCGCTAATGGAAAACTGTTTTTT.

This clonotype was seen only a few times. This may be a read error: a much more frequent sequence differs by one nucleotide. The DNA of the CDR3 is TGTGCCAGCGGCGGCGGGGCGAACACCGGGGAGCTGTCTTTT. Protein: CASGGGANTGELSF. The chain joins TRBV9 to TRBJ2-2, with D tentatively TRBD2 (6 bases). Germline assignment: CDR1 SGDLS and CDR2 YYNGEE. The CDR3 is 14 residues long.

This clonotype was seen at least ten times. V and J are TRBV7-8 and TRBJ1-4; 7 bases align to TRBD1. V lost 6 bases to trimming and J lost 5 bases; unmatched junction nucleotides: 6. The length of the CDR3 is 14 residues. Germline V gives CDR1 SGHVS, CDR2 FQNEAQ. CDR3 bases: TGTGCCAGCAGTCGCGGGACAGTGAATGAAAAACTGTTTTTT. Amino acid sequence: CASSRGTVNEKLFF.

The J gene is TRBJ2-3, the V gene TRBV6-2 or TRBV6-3, with 15 nucleotides matching TRBD2. CDR3 length equals 17 residues. V shed 6 bases and J 5 bases; nucleotides not matched to a gene: 9. Germline CDR1 reads MNHEY; CDR2 reads SVGEGT. CDR3 bases: TGTGCCAGCAGCCGGACTAGCGGGAGGGCCGGCAAAGATACGCAGTATTTT. Translating gives CASSRTSGRAGKDTQYF.

This clonotype was found many times. V is TRBV5-8 and J is TRBJ2-7; 8 nucleotides agree with TRBD1. The CDR3 is made up of 15 amino acids. Germline V gene data show CDR1 as SGHTS and CDR2 as YDEGEE. Losses at the gene ends were 4 bases for V and 4 bases for J; bases not matched to a gene: 10. CDR3 region: CASSPTWTGNYEQYF. The CDR3, as DNA: TGTGCCAGCAGCCCTACATGGACAGGGAATTACGAGCAGTACTTC.

This chain's CDR3 is CASSYSTGDGYTF. In DNA, the CDR3 is TGTGCCAGCAGTTACTCGACAGGGGATGGCTACACCTTC. This chain joins TRBV6-2 or TRBV6-3 and TRBJ1-2; TRBD1 agrees at 8 bases. The CDR3 extends over 13 amino acids. Trimming removed 0 bases from V and 6 bases from J; junction bases left unmatched: 0. Germline CDR1 and CDR2: MNHEY and SVGEGT.